This is a list of T cell receptor beta chains from one sample in a study of blood T cell repertoires in COVID-19. Generated by immunoSEQ multiplex PCR, the TCRdb table keeps only in-frame clones and is missing some. The profile shows 100,000 to 150,000 clones, around nine tenths of them singletons. The sequencing input was PBMCs or T cells enriched from blood (not recorded which). The receptor source for this set is a woman aged 50 to 65 who had recovered from COVID-19. Both conserved end residues are part of each CDR3. Each record gives: V gene, J gene, clone size, D gene, CDR3 protein, CDR3 DNA. A D gene is named only where the DNA matches it firmly. Size tells how often a clone was seen (once, few, many) or the class of an expanded clone, and some rows leave it out.

>TRBV7-8|TRBJ2-7|.|.
CASSSDAYEQYF
TGTGCCAGCAGTTCAGATGCCTACGAGCAGTACTTC
>TRBV4-3|TRBJ2-2|once|.
CASSQVQKRGNTGELFF
TGCGCCAGCAGCCAAGTCCAAAAACGGGGTAACACCGGGGAGCTGTTTTTT
>TRBV10-2|TRBJ1-2|.|TRBD1
CASGRTGTLYGYTF
TGCGCCAGCGGGCGGACAGGGACCCTATATGGCTACACCTTC
>TRBV29-1|TRBJ1-1|.|.
CSVETRQHTEAFF
TGCAGCGTTGAAACCCGACAACACACTGAAGCTTTCTTT
>TRBV6-2/TRBV6-3|TRBJ1-2|.|.
CASSEEQENYGYTF
TGTGCCAGCAGCGAAGAACAGGAGAACTATGGCTACACCTTC
>TRBV6-1|TRBJ1-6|.|TRBD1
CASSDRQGANSPLHF
TGTGCCAGCAGTGACCGACAGGGGGCGAATTCACCCCTCCACTTT
>TRBV4-3|TRBJ2-7|once|TRBD1
CASSQDGTGGYEQYF
TGCGCCAGCAGCCAAGATGGTACAGGGGGATACGAGCAGTACTTC
>TRBV7-9|TRBJ2-3|.|.
CASSLYIGGSLTDTQYF
TGTGCCAGCAGCTTATATATTGGAGGTAGCCTAACAGATACGCAGTATTTT
>TRBV19|TRBJ1-1|.|.
CASSMSGTRAVNTEAFF
TGTGCCAGTAGTATGTCCGGGACAAGGGCGGTGAACACTGAAGCTTTCTTT
>TRBV10-3|TRBJ2-3|.|.
CAISESKRSLGTDTQYF
TGTGCCATCAGTGAGTCGAAGCGCTCGTTAGGCACAGATACGCAGTATTTT
>TRBV19|TRBJ2-7|.|.
CASSMAHTDEQYF
TGTGCCAGTAGTATGGCCCATACCGACGAGCAGTACTTC
>TRBV2|TRBJ2-5|.|TRBD1
CASRVWTGPGETQYF
TGTGCCAGCAGGGTATGGACAGGGCCTGGAGAGACCCAGTACTTC
>TRBV10-3|TRBJ1-1|.|.
CAIRAGPTEAFF
TGTGCCATCAGAGCGGGCCCTACTGAAGCTTTCTTT
>TRBV28|TRBJ1-6|.|.
CASSLLGYNSPLHF
TGTGCCAGCAGTTTACTAGGATATAATTCACCCCTCCACTTT
>TRBV6-1|TRBJ1-6|.|TRBD1
CASSELGTGGSTLHF
TGTGCCAGCAGTGAATTGGGGACAGGGGGCAGTACCCTCCACTTT
>TRBV19|TRBJ1-1|.|.
CASSIPSREGTEAFF
TGTGCCAGTAGTATTCCCTCCAGGGAGGGCACTGAAGCTTTCTTT
>TRBV27|TRBJ1-5|once|TRBD1
CASSWGQGDQPQHF
TGTGCCAGCAGTTGGGGACAGGGGGATCAGCCCCAGCATTTT
>TRBV3-1/TRBV3-2|TRBJ1-6|.|TRBD1
CASSQPGTAYNSPLHF
TGTGCCAGCAGCCAACCCGGGACAGCCTATAATTCACCCCTCCACTTT
>TRBV3-1/TRBV3-2|TRBJ1-1|.|.
CASSQDPGRLEAFF
TGTGCCAGCAGCCAAGATCCGGGTCGCTTGGAAGCTTTCTTT
>TRBV15|TRBJ2-7|.|.
CATSRDGGYEQYF
TGTGCCACCAGCAGAGACGGAGGCTACGAGCAGTACTTC
>TRBV6-5|TRBJ2-7|once|TRBD2
CASSYSSGGAREQYF
TGTGCCAGCAGTTACTCGAGCGGGGGGGCTCGAGAGCAGTACTTC
>TRBV13|TRBJ2-5|.|.
CASSSREETQYF
TGTGCCAGCAGCTCCCGAGAGGAGACCCAGTACTTC
>TRBV2|TRBJ1-4|.|.
CASSFQGSTNEKLFF
TGTGCCAGCAGTTTTCAGGGTTCCACTAATGAAAAACTGTTTTTT
>TRBV7-6|TRBJ1-6|.|TRBD1
CASSSGQGSFDSPLHF
TGTGCCAGCAGCAGCGGACAGGGTTCATTCGATTCACCCCTCCACTTT
>TRBV11-3|TRBJ2-2|.|TRBD1
CASSWDRGGTGELFF
TGTGCCAGCAGCTGGGACAGGGGAGGCACCGGGGAGCTGTTTTTT
>TRBV4-2|TRBJ2-5|.|.
CASSQPPGLPNPEETQYF
TGTGCCAGCAGCCAACCTCCCGGACTTCCAAACCCTGAGGAGACCCAGTACTTC
>TRBV7-8|TRBJ1-6|.|.
CASSLARQEVANSPLHF
TGTGCCAGCAGCTTAGCTCGACAGGAGGTAGCTAATTCACCCCTCCACTTT
>TRBV4-1|TRBJ2-7|.|.
CASSHGQFYEQYF
TGCGCCAGCAGCCATGGACAGTTCTACGAGCAGTACTTC
>TRBV15|TRBJ1-3|.|TRBD1
CATRGQGLGNTIYF
TGTGCCACCAGGGGACAGGGGCTCGGAAACACCATATATTTT
>TRBV2|TRBJ2-6|.|.
CASTSGGNTGGGGANVLTF
TGTGCCAGCACCTCAGGCGGTAATACGGGGGGCGGTGGGGCCAACGTCCTGACTTTC
>TRBV6-5|TRBJ2-7|.|.
CASSYSSRGTYEQYF
TGTGCCAGCAGTTACTCGAGCAGGGGCACATACGAGCAGTACTTC
>TRBV29-1|TRBJ1-2|.|.
CSVVQSYGYTF
TGCAGCGTTGTACAGTCTTATGGCTACACCTTC
>TRBV6-5|TRBJ2-5|.|TRBD1
CASRKTPTGVETQYF
TGTGCCAGCAGGAAGACCCCGACAGGGGTAGAGACCCAGTACTTC
>TRBV29-1|TRBJ2-3|.|TRBD1
CSVDDRGRPGPDTQYF
TGCAGCGTTGACGACAGGGGGAGACCCGGACCAGATACGCAGTATTTT
>TRBV2|TRBJ1-1|.|.
CASSRDRQTEAFF
TGTGCCAGCAGTAGAGACAGGCAGACTGAAGCTTTCTTT
>TRBV19|TRBJ2-3|.|TRBD2
CASSGGLAGAQDTQYF
TGTGCCAGTAGTGGCGGACTAGCGGGGGCGCAAGATACGCAGTATTTT
>TRBV7-9|TRBJ2-1|.|.
CAFPRSDYHNEQFF
TGTGCCTTCCCCCGTAGCGATTACCACAATGAGCAGTTCTTC
>TRBV11-3|TRBJ2-4|.|.
CASSPSSAKNIQYF
TGTGCCAGCAGCCCTTCTTCTGCCAAAAACATTCAGTACTTC
>TRBV6-5|TRBJ1-2|.|.
CASSPNTGFGYTF
TGTGCCAGCAGTCCCAACACAGGGTTTGGCTACACCTTC
>TRBV27|TRBJ1-2|.|.
CASSLAATSGGYTF
TGTGCCAGCAGCCTAGCCGCAACTTCGGGTGGCTACACCTTC
>TRBV4-2|TRBJ1-4|few|TRBD1
CASSQDLGQGPEKLFF
TGTGCCAGCAGCCAAGATCTGGGACAGGGACCTGAAAAACTGTTTTTT
>TRBV12-3/TRBV12-4|TRBJ2-1|.|.
CASSINEQFF
TGTGCCAGCAGCATCAATGAGCAGTTCTTC
>TRBV10-1|TRBJ2-7|once|.
CASSGPGSYEQYF
TGCGCCAGCAGTGGGCCAGGCTCCTACGAGCAGTACTTC
>TRBV5-1|TRBJ1-1|once|.
CASSPPVVGVAGGDLNTEAFF
TGCGCCAGCAGCCCCCCCGTGGTAGGGGTGGCCGGGGGAGACTTGAACACTGAAGCTTTCTTT
>TRBV7-2|TRBJ1-1|.|TRBD1
CASSWMDRENTEAFF
TGTGCCAGCAGCTGGATGGACAGGGAGAACACTGAAGCTTTCTTT
>TRBV5-1|TRBJ1-1|.|TRBD1
CASQQGATEAFF
TGCGCCAGCCAACAGGGGGCAACTGAAGCTTTCTTT
>TRBV5-6|TRBJ1-1|.|.
CASSATGNTEAFF
TGTGCCAGCAGCGCGACAGGGAACACTGAAGCTTTCTTT
>TRBV7-9|TRBJ2-2|.|.
CASSLRTGKNTGELFF
TGTGCCAGCAGCTTACGCACGGGGAAGAACACCGGGGAGCTGTTTTTT
>TRBV2|TRBJ2-7|.|.
CASSPRQEQYF
TGTGCCAGCAGTCCCCGCCAGGAGCAGTACTTC
>TRBV11-3|TRBJ2-2|.|.
CASSFGGPGELFF
TGTGCCAGCAGCTTCGGGGGGCCCGGGGAGCTGTTTTTT
>TRBV4-1|TRBJ1-2|.|TRBD1
CASSQRTGVNYGYGYTF
TGCGCCAGCAGCCAGCGGACAGGGGTTAACTATGGGTATGGCTACACCTTC
>TRBV3-1/TRBV3-2|TRBJ2-3|.|.
CASSPILGAGADTQYF
TGTGCCAGCAGCCCGATATTAGGGGCTGGGGCAGATACGCAGTATTTT
>TRBV13|TRBJ1-6|.|.
CASSLGGGSPLHF
TGTGCCAGCAGCTTAGGAGGCGGGTCACCCCTCCACTTT
>TRBV7-7|TRBJ2-3|.|TRBD1
CASSLVGTVEDTQYF
TGTGCTAGCAGCTTAGTTGGGACAGTCGAAGATACGCAGTATTTT
>TRBV12-5|TRBJ2-2|.|.
CASGLGPQSGELFF
TGTGCTAGTGGTTTGGGGCCCCAAAGCGGGGAGCTGTTTTTT
>TRBV7-8|TRBJ1-1|once|.
CASRSPGPNTEAFF
TGTGCCAGCAGGTCCCCAGGGCCGAACACTGAAGCTTTCTTT
>TRBV3-1/TRBV3-2|TRBJ1-1|.|.
CASSRSGGFEAFF
TGTGCCAGCAGCCGATCGGGAGGATTTGAAGCTTTCTTT
>TRBV12-3/TRBV12-4|TRBJ1-1|.|.
CASSSGGGKAFF
TGTGCCAGCAGTTCGGGAGGAGGGAAAGCTTTCTTT
>TRBV5-1|TRBJ2-3|once|.
CASSPSIGGGGTDTQYF
TGCGCCAGCAGCCCGTCTATTGGGGGGGGCGGCACAGATACGCAGTATTTT